This T cell receptor delta chain was observed in a study of Vδ1+ human thymocytes. V was shortened by 5 bases and J by 8 bases, with 9 bases between the two germline ends. Germline CDR1 TSWWSYY, CDR2 QGS. The CDR3 covers 11 residues. Study results and caveats: Despite high sort purity, about 20% of thymic T cell receptor delta sequences were Vdelta2. Thymic TRG and TRD repertoires appeared highly polyclonal.

As for this clone: Its antigen remains unidentified.

Sequences come from RNA converted to cDNA by reverse transcription. CDR3 amplicons came from multiplex PCR with pooled V-gene forward and constant-region reverse primers. TCRdb re-called the multiplex PCR reads using CATT. This sample carries about 75,000 delta-chain clones, around 32% of them seen once, and the ten largest clones take approximately 0.3%. The sequenced material came from Vdelta1+ gamma-delta thymocytes from the thymus. Subset reported: FACS-sorted CD3+ TCRalphabeta- TCRVdelta1+ TCRVdelta2- thymocytes. The receptor was derived from a boy in the first two years of life who had congenital heart surgery. The chain joins TRDV1 to TRDJ1; D is uncertain. CDR3 DNA: TGTGCTCTTGGGTTCGAGACCAAACTCATCTTT. Translated: CALGFETKLIF.